This T cell receptor beta chain was retrieved from a study of T cell changes during pregnancy in multiple sclerosis. The CDR3 runs to 13 residues. Germline CDR1 reads SGDLS; CDR2 reads YYNGEE. V was trimmed by 2 bases and J by 7 bases, leaving 12 bases between them. The method was immunoSEQ multiplex PCR; TCRdb's version includes in-frame clones alone and lacks a portion of them. The table includes about 26,000 clones, 85% to 90% detected once. This specimen was CD8+ T cells from peripheral blood mononuclear cells, taken in the second trimester of pregnancy. This chain uses TRBV9 with TRBJ1-2, with D hard to call. The sequence was obtained from a female donor with multiple sclerosis, enrolled in a pregnancy study. Here the CDR3 reads CASSVGPEVGYTF. CDR3 nucleotides: TGTGCCAGCAGCGTCGGTCCCGAGGTTGGCTACACCTTC.